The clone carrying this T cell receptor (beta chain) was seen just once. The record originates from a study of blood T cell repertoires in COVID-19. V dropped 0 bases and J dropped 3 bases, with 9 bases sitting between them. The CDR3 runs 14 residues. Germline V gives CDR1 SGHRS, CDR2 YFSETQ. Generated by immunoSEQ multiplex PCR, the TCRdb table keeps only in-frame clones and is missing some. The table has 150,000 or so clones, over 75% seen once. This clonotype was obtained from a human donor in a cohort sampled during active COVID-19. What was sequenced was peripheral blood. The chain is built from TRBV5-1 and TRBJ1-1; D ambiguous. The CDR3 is CASSLDGRDTEAFF. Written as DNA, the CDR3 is TGCGCCAGCAGCTTGGATGGCCGGGACACTGAAGCTTTCTTT. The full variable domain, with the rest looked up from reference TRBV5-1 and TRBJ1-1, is KAGVTQTPRYLIKTRGQQVTLSCSPISGHRSVSWYQQTPGQGLQFLFEYFSETQRNKGNFPGRFSGRQFSNSRSEMNVSTLELGDSALYLCASSLDGRDTEAFFGQGTRLTVV.